This T cell receptor beta chain was recorded in a study of beta chain features in type 1 diabetes. Study-level background: Examination of sorted cells across all samples involved 100 million or so cells.

Germline V CDR1 and CDR2: LGHNT, FRNRAP. This CDR3 is 13 amino acids long. Trimming removed 8 bases at V and 1 base at J, with 10 bases between. As every portion of the isolated RNA was reverse transcribed, the sequencing read expressed TCRB transcripts. TCRdb's copy holds only in-frame clones and misses some; the assay was immunoSEQ multiplex PCR. The repertoire has 680,000 or so clones, about 16% of them found once; the top ten carry under 0.095%. Cell sorting via CD45RO/CCR7/CD25/CD127/CD95/CD27 was performed to obtain CD4+ naive, central memory, regulatory and stem cell-like memory cells. As regards this clone: The antigen is unknown.

Whole-study results and caveats: cDNA sequencing could over-represent cells with high TCR expression. There were fewer insertions and more deletions at the VDJ junctions of type 1 diabetes patients.

The chain uses TRBV12-5 and TRBJ2-3, with D perhaps matching TRBD2 (6 bases). The specimen was naive CD4+ T cells from blood. The clonotype comes from a young man in good health. CDR3 loop: CASSAGGTDTQYF. The DNA of the CDR3 is TGTGCTAGTTCAGCGGGCGGCACAGATACGCAGTATTTT.